This T cell receptor beta chain emerged from a study of cytomegalovirus exposure and HLA in healthy donors. Study-wide findings and caveats: Earlier analysis yielded a pattern in which most TCR beta V segments were productive about 90% or about 30% of the time. In a later analysis, several top co-occurrence clusters appeared linked to parvovirus B19, influenza, CMV and Epstein-Barr virus.

Germline V lookup: CDR1 SGHVS, CDR2 FNYEAQ. The CDR3 covers 14 residues. V was clipped by 1 base and J by 6 bases, with 13 bases between them. A note on this clone: Its antigen is not identified.

60 Vbeta and 13 Jbeta primers were used in PCR. Per the authors' pipeline: Roughly 76 million unique TCR beta chains, about 10 million of them shared, were counted by a later analysis. Measured with immunoSEQ multiplex PCR; TCRdb has only the in-frame clones, and not every one. V, J and clone size were drawn from that table, and D and trimming were deduced from the DNA. The sample contains 120,000 or so clones, approximately 80% of which appear only once. This chain uses TRBV7-6 with TRBJ2-7, with D possibly being TRBD1 (6 bases). Input material: PBMCs. This TCR was recovered from a man under 40 in good health and CMV-seropositive. The CDR3 spells CASSLGQGQSEQYF. Written as DNA, the CDR3 is TGTGCCAGCAGCTTAGGGCAGGGGCAAAGCGAGCAGTACTTC.